The present TCR beta chain was sequenced within a study of blood T cell repertoires in COVID-19. As for the study in general: Material from acute and convalescent COVID-19 was sourced from the United States, Italy and Spain. Nucleic acid was either cDNA or gDNA, and it came from T cells, B-cell-depleted T cells, or PBMCs.

Original data processing: Reference gene primers were amplified, and this amplification served to estimate nucleated cell counts. Assay used: immunoSEQ multiplex PCR; TCRdb lists only in-frame clones, some missing. V and J calls and clone size are those listed in that table; D and trimming were worked out from the DNA. The table lists approximately 280,000 clones, around 86% of them singletons. CDR3 length equals 14 residues. Trimming left V 6 bases short and J 10 bases short, with 16 bases between. CDR1 and CDR2 from the germline V gene are SGHTA and FQGTGA. The receptor's source is a man aged 45-60 years with acute or convalescent COVID-19. Sequencing was carried out using peripheral blood. The chain links TRBV7-3 to TRBJ1-6; no firm D call. CDR3 nucleotides: TGTGCCAGCAGTTTCCTTGCAGGCAACTCACCCCTCCACTTT. Encoded protein: CASSFLAGNSPLHF.